The present T cell receptor (beta chain) was sequenced within a study of shared clonotypes between healthy human individuals. Profiled with immunoSEQ multiplex PCR; TCRdb holds only in-frame clones, not every one. Among fewer than 1.6 million clones listed, around 98.5% were seen once. The study, taken as a whole, reports: Naive subsets generally exceeded memory subsets in estimated richness.

As for this clone: Its antigen is undetermined.

Germline CDR1 is KGHSH and CDR2 is LQKENI. V dropped 1 base and J dropped 2 bases, with 10 bases sitting between them. CDR3 size: 15 residues. The source of this sequence is a man aged 25-40 years in good health. Sequenced: naive CD4+ T cells sorted from blood. As for subset: CD45RA+ positively selected. The chain carries TRBV18 and TRBJ2-3, with D unclear. This CDR3 reads CASSPLGVNTDTQYF. CDR3 DNA: TGTGCCAGCTCACCACTAGGAGTTAACACAGATACGCAGTATTTT.